The 9 T cell receptor beta chains reported below all come from one sample, sequenced in a study of liver allograft versus peripheral blood T cells. Study details: Transplanted livers and recipients' peripheral blood had their T cell receptor repertoires compared.

MiXCR was run by TCRdb on the reads, yielding one entry per CDR3 protein. Here the sample spans roughly 10,000 distinct CDR3 sequences, about 18% being singletons. Receptors originate from a human patient who had a liver transplant. The T cells may come from the graft donor.

The gene calls are TRBV12-3 or TRBV12-4 and TRBJ2-2; D ambiguous. V shed 3 bases and J shed 1 base, with 6 bases lying between them. The CDR3 is 14 residues long. The DNA of the CDR3 is TGTGCCAGCAGTTTTGTTTTGAACACCGGGGAGCTGTTTTTT. Encoded protein: CASSFVLNTGELFF.

This clonotype was recorded a few times. The chain combines TRBV19 with TRBJ2-3; 11 bases align to TRBD1. Germline loops: CDR1 LNHDA, CDR2 SQIVND (reference sequence). J was trimmed by 0 bases and V by 9 bases; bases with no gene match: 2. The CDR3 runs to 14 residues. CDR3 protein: CASGDRGSTDTQYF. Written as DNA, the CDR3 is TGTGCCAGCGGGGACAGGGGGAGCACAGATACGCAGTATTTT.

Regarding this clonotype: Just one base apart from a much larger clone, this may be a read error. The genes are TRBV6-1 and TRBJ1-4; tentatively, D is TRBD1 (5 bases). Germline V gene data show CDR1 as MNHNS and CDR2 as SASEGT. The CDR3 runs to 17 residues. Trimming shortened V by 3 bases and J by 1 base, and 15 bases separated the two germline ends. CDR3 DNA sequence: TGTGCCAGCAGTGAGGGGGAGATGCGCGTAACTAATGAAAAACTGTTTTTT. This translates into CASSEGEMRVTNEKLFF.

This clonotype was seen at least ten times. V and J are TRBV28 and TRBJ2-7; a possible D gene is TRBD1 (6 bases). Germline CDR1 reads MDHEN; CDR2 reads SYDVKM. This CDR3 comprises 15 residues. V lost 3 bases, J lost 3 bases, and 15 bases lay in between. CDR3 amino acids: CASSLGYGQIYEQYF. CDR3 bases: TGTGCCAGCAGTTTGGGATACGGACAGATCTACGAGCAGTACTTC.

This clonotype was picked up one time. The genes are TRBV20-1 and TRBJ2-7, with 10 bases aligning to TRBD2. Germline-derived CDR1 and CDR2 are DFQATT and SNEGSKA (reference sequence). This CDR3 is 14 amino acids long. V lost 2 bases and J lost 3; bases outside the gene matches: 4. The CDR3, as DNA: TGCAGTGCTAGACCTAGCGGGGGTTACTACGAGCAGTACTTC. Protein: CSARPSGGYYEQYF.

This clonotype is termed medium-sized. V usage is TRBV6-5 and J usage is TRBJ2-7; the D gene could be TRBD1 or TRBD2 (6 bases each). Germline values: CDR1 MNHEY, CDR2 SVGAGI. V lost 0 bases, J lost 0 bases, and 12 bases lay in between. CDR3 size: 16 residues. The CDR3 protein is CASSYSGAEGSYEQYF. The CDR3 bases are TGTGCCAGCAGTTACTCGGGGGCGGAGGGCTCCTACGAGCAGTACTTC.

By sample fraction, this clonotype is medium-sized. J is TRBJ1-2 and V is TRBV6-1; the D is unclear. The CDR3 runs to 14 residues. The V gene lost 7 bases and the J gene lost 7 bases, with 19 bases spanning the gap. Germline V lookup: CDR1 MNHNS, CDR2 SASEGT. The CDR3, as DNA: TGTGCCAGCAAAGGGCCAGCTGGAAATGGTGGCTACACCTTC. This translates into CASKGPAGNGGYTF.

This clonotype was found a few times. This chain connects TRBV7-9 to TRBJ2-3; D is unclear. Per the germline V gene, CDR1 is SEHNR and CDR2 is FQNEAQ (reference sequence). The CDR3 is made up of 15 amino acids. V lost 1 base, J lost 2 bases, and 10 bases lay in between. The CDR3 protein is CASSLDSALTDTQYF. The CDR3 bases are TGTGCCAGCAGCTTAGACAGCGCACTCACAGATACGCAGTATTTT.

J is TRBJ1-1 and V is TRBV19, with D maybe TRBD1 (5 bases). There are 14 residues in the CDR3. The V end lost 1 base, the J end lost 0 bases, and 6 bases lay between the germline ends. CDR1 is LNHDA, CDR2 SQIVND, per germline (reference sequence). The CDR3 nucleotides read TGTGCCAGTAGTATAGGGACATTGAACACTGAAGCTTTCTTT. Amino acid sequence: CASSIGTLNTEAFF.